This entry lists 3 T cell receptor beta chains sequenced from one sample in a study of blood T cell repertoires in COVID-19. The repertoire was sequenced with immunoSEQ multiplex PCR; TCRdb's copy has only in-frame clones and lacks some. This sample has 250,000 to 300,000 clones, with approximately 80% found just once. Source material: PBMCs or T cells enriched from blood (not recorded which). The receptors shown here come from a man in his forties who had been exposed to COVID-19.

The V call is TRBV2, the J call TRBJ2-7; 7 bases map to TRBD1. The CDR3 sequence is 12 residues long. The V gene's germline CDR1 is SNHLY and CDR2 FYNNEI. The V and J ends lost 6 bases and 7 bases, in that order; junction bases with no gene match: 6. CDR3 in DNA: TGTGCCAGCAGCCGACAGGGTTCAGAGCAGTACTTC. This gives the protein CASSRQGSEQYF.

This clone was picked up a small number of times. J is TRBJ1-2 and V is TRBV10-3; D remains ambiguous. Between the trimmed V and J ends, which lost 11 bases and 4 bases, there was a span of 17 bases. Germline V gene lookup returns CDR1 ENHRY and CDR2 SYGVKD. The CDR3 is 13 amino acids. CDR3 bases: TGTGCCGCAACACCGGGGTTTACCTATGGCTACACCTTC. It yields the protein CAATPGFTYGYTF.

V usage is TRBV14 and J usage is TRBJ2-3, with TRBD2 identical over 11 bases. The CDR3 consists of 19 residues. The V gene's germline CDR1 is SGHDN and CDR2 FVKESK. V lost 4 bases to trimming and J lost 6 bases; unmatched junction nucleotides: 18. Written as DNA, the CDR3 is TGTGCCAGCAGCCCCCGACTAGCGGGGAAGCGGTGGGTCTCTGATACGCAGTATTTT. It codes for CASSPRLAGKRWVSDTQYF.